The following is a T cell receptor (beta chain) sequence with its context. The CDR3 runs 13 residues. Per the germline V gene, CDR1 is SGHTA and CDR2 is FQGTGA. The germline V and J ends were trimmed by 5 bases and 8 bases, with 12 bases remaining between them. The data are from a study of blood T cell repertoires in COVID-19. Measured with immunoSEQ multiplex PCR; TCRdb has only the in-frame clones, and not every one. Of some 390,000 clones listed, roughly 86% were seen once; the top ten hold 1.5% to 2%. The sample taken for sequencing was PBMCs or T cells enriched from blood (not recorded which). The V gene is TRBV7-3, the J gene TRBJ1-4, with D possibly being TRBD1 (6 bases). The source of this sequence is a woman between 25 and 40 years old who had recovered from COVID-19. CDR3 region: CASSPTGPEKLFF. DNA for the CDR3: TGTGCCAGCAGCCCCACAGGGCCCGAAAAACTGTTTTTT. Full variable domain (missing parts from reference TRBV7-3 and TRBJ1-4): GAGVSQTPSNKVTEKGKYVELRCDPISGHTALYWYRQSLGQGPEFLIYFQGTGAADDSGLPNDRFFAVRPEGSVSTLKIQRTERGDSAVYLCASSPTGPEKLFFGSGTQLSVL.